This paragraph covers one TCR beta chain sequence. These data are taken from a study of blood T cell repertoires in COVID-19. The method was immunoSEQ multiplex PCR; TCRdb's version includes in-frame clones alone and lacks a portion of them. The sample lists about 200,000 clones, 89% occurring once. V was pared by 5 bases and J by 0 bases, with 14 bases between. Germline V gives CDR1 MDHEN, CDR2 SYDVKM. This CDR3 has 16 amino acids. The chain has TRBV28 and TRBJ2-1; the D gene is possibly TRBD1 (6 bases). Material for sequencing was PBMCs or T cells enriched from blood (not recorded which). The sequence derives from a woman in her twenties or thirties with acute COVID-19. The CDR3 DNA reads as TGTGCCAGCAGTGCATTGACAGGCAGCTCCTACAATGAGCAGTTCTTC. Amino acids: CASSALTGSSYNEQFF.